One sample yielded the 27 T cell receptor beta chains listed below, sequenced in a study of molecular identifiers for immune sequencing clone quantification. TCRdb reprocessed the PCR reads via MiXCR and lists one record per CDR3 protein. The table lists 85,000 to 90,000 distinct CDR3 sequences, roughly 19% of them singletons. The sample consisted of naive CD8+ T cells from blood, with Jurkat cell RNA spiked in. Subset indicated: FACS-sorted CD8+CD4-CCR7+CD45RA+ naive T cells. The receptors stem from a human donor in good health. Some libraries in this study had Jurkat cell RNA spiked in.

The chain is built from TRBV4-1 and TRBJ2-7; D may be TRBD1 (5 bases). Trimming took off 5 bases at V and 0 bases at J, with 14 bases between the two ends. The length of the CDR3 is 15 residues. Germline assignment: CDR1 MGHRA and CDR2 YSYEKL. The CDR3 loop is CASSVTGSSSYEQYF. The CDR3, as DNA: TGCGCCAGCAGCGTCACAGGTTCGAGCTCCTACGAGCAGTACTTC.

This clonotype has ten or more counts. This chain connects TRBV11-2 to TRBJ2-2; 9 bases fit TRBD2. Germline V lookup: CDR1 SGHAT, CDR2 FQNNGV. V was pared by 7 bases and J by 5 bases, with 20 bases of the junction left unmatched. CDR3 length equals 19 residues. The CDR3 sequence: CASTTPISGGNPGTGELFF. Here the CDR3 DNA reads TGTGCCAGCACCACCCCGATTAGCGGGGGAAATCCGGGGACCGGGGAGCTGTTTTTT.

This clonotype was counted many times. CDR3 nucleotide sequence: TGTGCCAGCAGCTTAGTCGGCGGCAATGAGCAGTTCTTC. Its translation is CASSLVGGNEQFF. The chain has TRBV7-8 and TRBJ2-1; no clear D gene. Germline V lookup: CDR1 SGHVS, CDR2 FQNEAQ. Trimming pared 1 base from V and 6 bases from J, leaving 7 bases between. The CDR3 contains 13 residues.

There are many counts of this clonotype. The genes are TRBV29-1 and TRBJ2-7; 9 nucleotides agree with TRBD1. This CDR3 contains 14 residues. Germline V gene sequence: CDR1 SQVTM, CDR2 ANQGSEA. V was clipped by 0 bases and J by 3 bases; unmatched bases: 3. The CDR3 here is CSVEDRQGVYEQYF. For the CDR3, the DNA is TGCAGCGTTGAAGATCGACAGGGGGTCTACGAGCAGTACTTC.

Comments on this clonotype: One base away lies a much larger clone, so this may be a sequencing read error. CDR3 amino acids: CASSLRREGYRQYF. The CDR3 region has the DNA TGTGCCAGCAGTTTGCGGCGGGAGGGCTATCGGCAGTACTTC. This sequence joins TRBV28 and TRBJ2-7, with 9 bases that match TRBD2. The CDR3 has 14 residues. Germline-derived CDR1 and CDR2 are MDHEN and SYDVKM. Trimming took 3 bases from V and 9 from J; bases not matched to a gene: 9.

This clonotype showed up many times. V usage is TRBV15 and J usage is TRBJ2-7; the D is unclear. The length of the CDR3 is 17 residues. V lost 0 bases, J lost 2 bases, and 17 bases lay in between. Germline V lookup: CDR1 LNHNV, CDR2 YYDKDF (reference sequence). CDR3 loop: CATSRDTVRALPYEQYF. DNA of the CDR3: TGTGCCACCAGCAGAGATACCGTTCGTGCTCTGCCCTACGAGCAGTACTTC.

As concerns this clonotype: A read error may explain this, as a much larger clone is one base away. V and J are TRBV27 and TRBJ2-3, with 11 bases fitting TRBD2. CDR3 length: 19 amino acids. The germline gives CDR1 MNHEY, CDR2 SMNVEV (reference sequence). CDR3 sequence (DNA): TGTGCCAGCAGTTTAGATCCCCCCCGACTAGCGGGATCCACAGATGCGCAGTATTTT. It specifies CASSLDPPRLAGSTDAQYF.

The genes are TRBV13 and TRBJ2-1, with TRBD1 identical over 7 bases. CDR3 length: 13 amino acids. Trimming at V came to 0 bases and at J to 9 bases, leaving 2 bases not matched to a gene. Germline lookup yields CDR1 PRHDT and CDR2 FYEKMQ (reference sequence). This CDR3 is CASSLGQGFEQFF. The CDR3 DNA reads as TGTGCCAGCAGCTTAGGACAGGGGTTTGAGCAGTTCTTC.

This clonotype was observed at least ten times. J is TRBJ2-1 and V is TRBV11-2, with 8 bases lining up with TRBD1. CDR3 length: 15 residues. The J segment lost 4 bases and the V segment lost 0 bases, leaving 2 bases of the junction unmatched. CDR1 and CDR2 (germline): SGHAT, FQNNGV. The CDR3 DNA reads as TGTGCCAGCAGCTTAGATGGGACAGGATACAATGAGCAGTTCTTC. Translation gives CASSLDGTGYNEQFF.

This clonotype was counted between two and nine times. This chain connects TRBV27 to TRBJ2-7; D is unclear. Per the germline V gene, CDR1 is MNHEY and CDR2 is SMNVEV (reference sequence). CDR3 length equals 14 residues. Trimming took off 6 bases at V and 4 bases at J, with 16 bases between the two ends. The CDR3 coding sequence is TGTGCCAGCAGCAACGGCGCTAGTGGGTACGAGCAGTACTTC. Encoded protein: CASSNGASGYEQYF.

This clonotype was observed at least ten times. The V call is TRBV5-6, the J call TRBJ2-7, with 11 bases that match TRBD1. Germline-derived CDR1 and CDR2 are SGHDT and YYEEEE. The CDR3 extends over 17 amino acids. V lost 1 base and J lost 4; bases outside the gene matches: 10. CDR3 region: CASSLQYGQGARYEQYF. CDR3 nucleotides: TGTGCCAGCAGCTTGCAATATGGACAGGGGGCGCGGTACGAGCAGTACTTC.

This clonotype was counted at least ten times. V is TRBV4-1 and J is TRBJ2-2; D is uncertain. Germline CDR1 is MGHRA and CDR2 is YSYEKL. V lost 0 bases, J lost 2 bases, and 10 bases lay in between. The CDR3 spans 16 residues. The CDR3 sequence: CASSQDGGFNTGELFF. DNA of the CDR3: TGCGCCAGCAGCCAAGATGGCGGATTTAACACCGGGGAGCTGTTTTTT.

This clonotype was observed at least ten times. The chain carries TRBV4-1 and TRBJ1-1; D ambiguous. Germline V CDR1 and CDR2: MGHRA, YSYEKL. The CDR3 contains 11 residues. Trimming took off 4 bases at V and 5 bases at J, with 5 bases between the two ends. This CDR3 is CASSRATEAFF. The CDR3 DNA reads TGCGCCAGCAGCCGGGCAACTGAAGCTTTCTTT.

The sample holds many counts of this clonotype. The chain is built from TRBV29-1 and TRBJ2-7; no clear D. The germline V gene has CDR1 SQVTM and CDR2 ANQGSEA. This CDR3 is 11 amino acids long. V was clipped by 4 bases and J by 3 bases, with 7 bases between them. The CDR3 sequence is CSVVSVYEQYF. The CDR3, as DNA: TGCAGCGTTGTAAGCGTCTACGAGCAGTACTTC.

This clonotype showed up many times. The V call is TRBV10-3, the J call TRBJ1-3, with 9 positions matching TRBD1. Germline-derived CDR1 and CDR2 are ENHRY and SYGVKD. J was trimmed by 3 bases and V by 4 bases; bases with no gene match: 4. CDR3 length equals 15 residues. The CDR3 is CAISGRTGDGNTIYF. CDR3 DNA: TGTGCCATCAGTGGTCGGACAGGGGATGGAAACACCATATATTTT.

This clonotype was detected many times. The chain has TRBV19 and TRBJ2-7, with 9 nucleotides matching TRBD1. Per germline, CDR1 LNHDA and CDR2 SQIVND (reference sequence). This CDR3 has 15 amino acids. J gave up 0 bases and V 6 bases, and 6 bases lay outside the gene matches. CDR3 loop: CASRTGTGNSYEQYF. The CDR3 DNA sequence: TGTGCCAGTAGAACCGGGACAGGGAACTCCTACGAGCAGTACTTC.

The chain has TRBV7-2 and TRBJ1-1, with a possible D match to TRBD1 (5 bases). The germline V gene encodes CDR1 SGHTA and CDR2 FQGNSA. CDR3 length: 18 residues. V lost 1 base, J lost 0 bases, and 18 bases lay in between. CDR3 sequence reads: CASSLGSGGAGLNTEAFF. In DNA form, the CDR3 reads TGTGCCAGCAGCTTAGGGAGTGGAGGGGCCGGTTTGAACACTGAAGCTTTCTTT.

This clonotype showed up many times. The chain couples TRBV13 to TRBJ2-2; D is unresolved. The ends were cut back, 6 bases at V and 2 bases at J, with 16 bases in the middle. The V gene's germline CDR1 is PRHDT and CDR2 FYEKMQ (reference sequence). The CDR3 runs 16 residues. DNA for the CDR3: TGTGCCAGCAGAGAACGAGTTCTAGGTAACACCGGGGAGCTGTTTTTT. This encodes CASRERVLGNTGELFF.

Worth noting for this clonotype: One base away lies a much larger clone, so this may be a sequencing read error. The chain has TRBV28 and TRBJ2-1; possibly TRBD1 for D (6 bases). The CDR3 length is 13 residues. Germline loops: CDR1 MDHEN, CDR2 SYDVKM. The ends were cut back, 3 bases at V and 8 bases at J, with 11 bases in the middle. The CDR3 loop is CASSFRQDYEQFF. The CDR3 DNA follows: TGTGCCAGCAGTTTCCGACAGGACTATGAGCAGTTCTTC.

In regard to this clonotype: A much larger clone differs by one base, so this may be a read error. The chain employs TRBV5-1 and TRBJ2-7; 7 bases are a match to TRBD2. V trimming: 0 bases; J trimming: 3 bases; junction bases outside the gene matches: 6. Per the germline V gene, CDR1 is SGHRS and CDR2 is YFSETQ. The CDR3 length is 15 residues. For the CDR3, the DNA is TGCGCCAGCAGCTTGGATAAGGCTAGCGGCTACGAGCAGTACTTC. Translation gives CASSLDKASGYEQYF. The full variable domain, rest sourced from reference TRBV5-1 and TRBJ2-7, is KAGVTQTPRYLIKTRGQQVTLSCSPISGHRSVSWYQQTPGQGLQFLFEYFSETQRNKGNFPGRFSGRQFSNSRSEMNVSTLELGDSALYLCASSLDKASGYEQYFGPGTRLTVT.

This clonotype was detected ten times or more. The chain uses TRBV20-1 and TRBJ2-3; perhaps D is TRBD1 or TRBD2 (6 bases each). With 3 bases removed from V and 2 bases from J, the gap between germline ends came to 15 bases. Germline CDR1 is DFQATT and CDR2 is SNEGSKA (reference sequence). The CDR3 covers 15 residues. CDR3 DNA: TGCAGTGCTAGGGGGAGGACAGAGTTCACAGATACGCAGTATTTT. It yields the protein CSARGRTEFTDTQYF.

This clonotype was counted at least ten times. This rearrangement joins TRBV4-3 to TRBJ1-2; TRBD1 agrees at 8 bases. The germline V gene encodes CDR1 LGHNA and CDR2 YSLEER. The CDR3 has 15 amino acids. V shed 4 bases, J shed 1 base, and the junction held 5 bases outside the gene matches. CDR3: CASSPGQGSNYGYTF. The CDR3 DNA follows: TGCGCCAGCAGCCCAGGACAGGGAAGTAACTATGGCTACACCTTC.

There are many counts of this clonotype. The rearrangement links TRBV7-6 to TRBJ2-2; D is possibly TRBD1 (6 bases). The CDR3 is 15 residues long. The V gene's germline CDR1 is SGHVS and CDR2 FNYEAQ. V lost 4 bases and J lost 4, with 13 bases in between. CDR3 nucleotide sequence: TGTGCCAGCAGCTCCTCACAGGGTTCCACCGGGGAGCTGTTTTTT. This gives the protein CASSSSQGSTGELFF.

This clonotype was detected many times. The chain couples TRBV9 to TRBJ2-7; D remains unclear. CDR1 and CDR2 (germline): SGDLS, YYNGEE. The CDR3 has 14 amino acids. V dropped 0 bases and J dropped 2 bases, with 9 bases sitting between them. CDR3 loop: CASSVGSAPYEQYF. In DNA form, the CDR3 reads TGTGCCAGCAGCGTAGGCTCTGCCCCCTACGAGCAGTACTTC.

This clonotype was counted ten times or more. The CDR3 reads CASSLLLAGRGEQYF. DNA for the CDR3: TGTGCCAGCAGTTTATTACTAGCAGGAAGAGGGGAGCAGTACTTC. The chain carries TRBV28 and TRBJ2-7; D is perhaps TRBD2 (6 bases). V lost 1 base and J 7 bases, leaving 17 bases between the germline ends. The CDR3 is 15 residues long. Germline assignment: CDR1 MDHEN and CDR2 SYDVKM. The full variable domain, with the rest looked up from reference TRBV28 and TRBJ2-7, is DVKVTQSSRYLVKRTGEKVFLECVQDMDHENMFWYRQDPGLGLRLIYFSYDVKMKEKGDIPEGYSVSREKKERFSLILESASTNQTSMYLCASSLLLAGRGEQYFGPGTRLTVT.

Ten or more counts support this clonotype. The V call is TRBV6-5, the J call TRBJ2-3, with TRBD2 as a possible D gene (9 bases). The CDR3 spans 19 residues. Between the trimmed V and J ends, which lost 5 bases and 3 bases, there was a span of 27 bases. The germline V gene encodes CDR1 MNHEY and CDR2 SVGAGI. The CDR3 here is CASSPRRDRREGLTDTQYF. CDR3 DNA sequence: TGTGCCAGCAGTCCTCGCCGGGACAGGCGGGAGGGCCTGACAGATACGCAGTATTTT.

This clonotype appeared many times. This chain joins TRBV27 and TRBJ1-1; D not certain. V was clipped by 6 bases and J by 4 bases, with 12 bases between them. This CDR3 spans 13 amino acids. Germline assignment: CDR1 MNHEY and CDR2 SMNVEV (reference sequence). The CDR3 spells CASREGTFTEAFF. The CDR3 DNA follows: TGTGCCAGCAGAGAGGGAACTTTCACTGAAGCTTTCTTT.